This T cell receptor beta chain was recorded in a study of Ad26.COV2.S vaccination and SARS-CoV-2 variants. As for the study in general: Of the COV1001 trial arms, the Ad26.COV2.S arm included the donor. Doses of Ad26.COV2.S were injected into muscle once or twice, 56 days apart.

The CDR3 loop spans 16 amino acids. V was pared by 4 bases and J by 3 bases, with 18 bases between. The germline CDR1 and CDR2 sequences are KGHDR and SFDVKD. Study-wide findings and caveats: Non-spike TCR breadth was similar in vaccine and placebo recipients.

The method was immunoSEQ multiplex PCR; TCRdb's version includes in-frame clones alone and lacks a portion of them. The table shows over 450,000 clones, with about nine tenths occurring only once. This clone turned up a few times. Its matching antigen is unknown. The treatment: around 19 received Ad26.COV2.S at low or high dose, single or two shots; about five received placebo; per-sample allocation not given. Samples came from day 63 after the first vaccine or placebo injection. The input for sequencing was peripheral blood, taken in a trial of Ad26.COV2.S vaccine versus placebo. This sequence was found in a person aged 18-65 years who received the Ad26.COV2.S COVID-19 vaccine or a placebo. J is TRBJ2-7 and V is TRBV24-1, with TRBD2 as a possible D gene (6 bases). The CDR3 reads CATSEPLGRDLYEQYF. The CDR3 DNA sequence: TGTGCCACCAGTGAGCCCTTAGGGCGGGATCTCTACGAGCAGTACTTC.